Ten or more counts support the clone carrying this T cell receptor (beta chain). Its antigen remains unidentified. The treatment: PENTA 11 planned treatment interruption arm or continuous ART arm. Naive CD4+ CD45RA+ CD45RO- T cells were sorted from thawed PBMCs. These data belong to a study of HIV-infected children after antiretroviral therapy interruption. About the study: EBV and CMV exposure was recorded in most children. For the interruption arm, samples span week 0 through about 3 years after study end.

Germline values: CDR1 SGHTA, CDR2 FQGNSA. V dropped 4 bases and J dropped 6; count of bases not matched to a gene: 13. The CDR3 runs to 18 residues. Unique molecular identifiers were included in an RNA-based 3' RACE TCR library. TCRdb analysed the 3' RACE reads with MiXCR anew, one entry per CDR3 protein. Counted here are some 90,000 distinct CDR3 sequences, 6.9% occurring once; the ten biggest clones make up about 1.1%. Points from the study as a whole: By the end of treatment interruption, naive CD4+ clonality (Gini) increased.

The source of this sequence is a pool of human donors with HIV. The sequences come from CD45RA+ CD4+ T cells from PBMCs, pooled from several time points, collected from a donor given antiretroviral therapy, either interrupted or continuous. The subset here: naive CD4+ CD45RA+ CD45RO- T cells. This rearrangement joins TRBV7-2 to TRBJ2-1, with 12 bases aligning to TRBD2. CDR3 DNA: TGTGCCAGCAGCTCCCGGACTAGCGGGGTGTTGACTGTCAATGAGCAGTTCTTC. Protein sequence: CASSSRTSGVLTVNEQFF. The entire variable domain, with the rest obtained from reference TRBV7-2 and TRBJ2-1, is as follows: GAGVSQSPSNKVTEKGKDVELRCDPISGHTALYWYRQSLGQGLEFLIYFQGNSAPDKSGLPSDRFSAERTGGSVSTLTIQRTQQEDSAVYLCASSSRTSGVLTVNEQFFGPGTRLTVL.